This T cell receptor (beta chain) was obtained from a study of T cell changes during pregnancy in multiple sclerosis. Assay: immunoSEQ multiplex PCR; the TCRdb copy retains only in-frame clones and omits some. Of tens of thousands of clones listed, about nine tenths are singletons. This CDR3 comprises 13 residues. In germline, CDR1 is MNHEY, CDR2 SVGAGI. Trimming took 5 bases from V and 4 from J; bases not matched to a gene: 2. The clonotype comes from a female donor with multiple sclerosis, enrolled in a pregnancy study. The sequencing used CD4+ T cells from peripheral blood mononuclear cells, collected before pregnancy. The chain uses TRBV6-5 and TRBJ1-2, with 9 bases matching TRBD1. The CDR3 here is CASSTTGGYGYTF. CDR3 bases: TGTGCCAGCAGTACGACAGGGGGCTATGGCTACACCTTC.